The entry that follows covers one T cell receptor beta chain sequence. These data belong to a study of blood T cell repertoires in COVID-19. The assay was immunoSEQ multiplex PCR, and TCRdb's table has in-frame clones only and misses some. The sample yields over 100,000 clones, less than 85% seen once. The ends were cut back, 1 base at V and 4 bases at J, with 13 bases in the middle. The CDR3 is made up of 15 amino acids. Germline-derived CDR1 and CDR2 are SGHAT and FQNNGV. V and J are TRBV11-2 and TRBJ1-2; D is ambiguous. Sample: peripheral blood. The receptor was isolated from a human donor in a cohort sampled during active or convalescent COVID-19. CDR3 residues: CASSLAGSSSYGYTF. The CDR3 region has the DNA TGTGCCAGCAGCTTAGCCGGGAGCTCCAGCTATGGCTACACCTTC.